This T cell receptor (beta chain) emerged from a study of blood T cell repertoires in COVID-19. The assay was immunoSEQ multiplex PCR, and TCRdb's table has in-frame clones only and misses some. The profile covers under 350,000 clones, with roughly 90% appearing a single time and 6.5% to 8% taken by the ten largest. Seattle patients were enrolled while actively infected and followed longitudinally. Trimming stripped 0 bases from V and 8 bases from J, with 10 bases between. Germline V gene sequence: CDR1 PRHDT, CDR2 FYEKMQ (reference sequence). The CDR3 extends over 14 amino acids. The chain couples TRBV13 to TRBJ1-4; TRBD1 is a possible D gene (6 bases). The sample comprised peripheral blood. This clonotype originated in a woman aged 30 to 39 with COVID-19, enrolled during active disease. The CDR3 nucleotides are TGTGCCAGCAGCTTAGGACAGGGTTCGGAAAAACTGTTTTTT. It codes for CASSLGQGSEKLFF.